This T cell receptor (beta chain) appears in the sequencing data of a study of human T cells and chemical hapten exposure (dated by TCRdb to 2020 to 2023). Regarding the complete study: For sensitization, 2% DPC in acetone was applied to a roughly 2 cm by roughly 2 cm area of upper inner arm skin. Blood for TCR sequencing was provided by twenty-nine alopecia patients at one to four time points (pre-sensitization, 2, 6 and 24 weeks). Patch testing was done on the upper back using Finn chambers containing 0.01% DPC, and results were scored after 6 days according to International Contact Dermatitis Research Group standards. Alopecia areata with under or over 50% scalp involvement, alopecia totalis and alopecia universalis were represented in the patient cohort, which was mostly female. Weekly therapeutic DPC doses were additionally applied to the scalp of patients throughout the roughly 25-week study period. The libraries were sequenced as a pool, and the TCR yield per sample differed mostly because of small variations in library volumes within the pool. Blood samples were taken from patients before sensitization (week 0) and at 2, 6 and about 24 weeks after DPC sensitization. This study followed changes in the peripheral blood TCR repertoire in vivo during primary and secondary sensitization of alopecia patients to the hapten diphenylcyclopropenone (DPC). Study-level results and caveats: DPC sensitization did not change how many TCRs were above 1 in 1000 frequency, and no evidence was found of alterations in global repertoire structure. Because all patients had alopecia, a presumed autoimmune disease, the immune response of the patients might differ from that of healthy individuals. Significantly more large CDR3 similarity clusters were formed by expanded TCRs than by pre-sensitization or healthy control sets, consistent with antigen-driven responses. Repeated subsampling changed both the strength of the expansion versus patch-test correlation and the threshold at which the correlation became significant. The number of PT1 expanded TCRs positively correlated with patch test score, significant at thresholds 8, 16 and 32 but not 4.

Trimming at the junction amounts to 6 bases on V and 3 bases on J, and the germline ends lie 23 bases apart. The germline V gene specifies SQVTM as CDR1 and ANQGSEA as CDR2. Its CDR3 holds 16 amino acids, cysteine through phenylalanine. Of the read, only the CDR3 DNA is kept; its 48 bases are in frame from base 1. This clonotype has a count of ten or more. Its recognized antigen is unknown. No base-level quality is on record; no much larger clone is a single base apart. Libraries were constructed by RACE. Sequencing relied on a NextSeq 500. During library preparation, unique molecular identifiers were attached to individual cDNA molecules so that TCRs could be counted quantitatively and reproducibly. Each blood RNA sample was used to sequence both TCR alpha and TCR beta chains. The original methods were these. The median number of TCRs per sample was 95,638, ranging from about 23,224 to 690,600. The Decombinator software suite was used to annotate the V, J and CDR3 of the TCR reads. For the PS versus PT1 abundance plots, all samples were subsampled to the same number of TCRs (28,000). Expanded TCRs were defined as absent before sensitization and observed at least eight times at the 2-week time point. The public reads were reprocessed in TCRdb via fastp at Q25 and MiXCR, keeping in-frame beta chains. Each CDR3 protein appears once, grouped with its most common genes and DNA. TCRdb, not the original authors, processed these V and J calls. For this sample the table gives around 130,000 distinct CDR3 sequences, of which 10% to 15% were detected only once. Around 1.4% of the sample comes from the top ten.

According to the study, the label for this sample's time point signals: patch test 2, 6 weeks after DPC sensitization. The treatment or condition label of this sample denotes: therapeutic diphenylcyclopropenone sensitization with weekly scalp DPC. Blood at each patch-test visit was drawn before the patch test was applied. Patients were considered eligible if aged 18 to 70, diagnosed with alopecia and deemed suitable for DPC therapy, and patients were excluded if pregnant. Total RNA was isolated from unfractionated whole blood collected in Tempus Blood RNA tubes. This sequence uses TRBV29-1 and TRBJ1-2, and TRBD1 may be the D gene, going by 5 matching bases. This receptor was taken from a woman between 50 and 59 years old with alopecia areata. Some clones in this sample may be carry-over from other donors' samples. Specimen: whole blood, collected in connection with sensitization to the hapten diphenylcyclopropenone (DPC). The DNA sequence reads TGCAGCGTCCCGGGGACCCCGCGGGTGGGGTACTATGGCTACACCTTC. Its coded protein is CSVPGTPRVGYYGYTF.